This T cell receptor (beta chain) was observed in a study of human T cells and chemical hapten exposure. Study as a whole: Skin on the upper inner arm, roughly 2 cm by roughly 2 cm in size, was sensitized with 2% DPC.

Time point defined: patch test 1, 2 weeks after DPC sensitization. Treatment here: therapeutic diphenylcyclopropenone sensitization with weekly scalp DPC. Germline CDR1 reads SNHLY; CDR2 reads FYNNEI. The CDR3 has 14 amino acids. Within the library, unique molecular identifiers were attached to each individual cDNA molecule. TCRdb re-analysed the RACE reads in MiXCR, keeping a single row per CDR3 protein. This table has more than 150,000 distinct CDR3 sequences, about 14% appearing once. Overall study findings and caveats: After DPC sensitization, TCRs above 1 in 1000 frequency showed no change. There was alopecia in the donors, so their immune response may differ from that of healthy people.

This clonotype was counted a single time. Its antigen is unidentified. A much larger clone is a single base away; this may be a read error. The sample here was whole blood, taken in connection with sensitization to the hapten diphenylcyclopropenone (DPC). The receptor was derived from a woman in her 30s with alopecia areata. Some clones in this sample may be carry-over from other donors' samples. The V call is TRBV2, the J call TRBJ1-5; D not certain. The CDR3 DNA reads TGTGACAGCAGTGATGTGAAACGCGATCAGCCCCAGCATTTT. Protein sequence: CDSSDVKRDQPQHF.